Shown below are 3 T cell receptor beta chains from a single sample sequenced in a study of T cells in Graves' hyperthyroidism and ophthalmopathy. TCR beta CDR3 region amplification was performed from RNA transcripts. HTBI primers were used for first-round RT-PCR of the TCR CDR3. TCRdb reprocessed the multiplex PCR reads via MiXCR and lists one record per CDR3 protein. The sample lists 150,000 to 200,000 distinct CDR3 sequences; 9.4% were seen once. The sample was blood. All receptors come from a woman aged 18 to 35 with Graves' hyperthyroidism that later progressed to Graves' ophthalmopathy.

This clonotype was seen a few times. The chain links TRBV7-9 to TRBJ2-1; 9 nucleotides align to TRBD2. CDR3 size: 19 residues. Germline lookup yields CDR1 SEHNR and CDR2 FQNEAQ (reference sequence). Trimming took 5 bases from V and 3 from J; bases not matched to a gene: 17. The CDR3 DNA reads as TGTGCCAGCAGCCCCAAGCTGCGCGGGGGGGCACCGGACTACAATGAGCAGTTCTTC. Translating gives CASSPKLRGGAPDYNEQFF.

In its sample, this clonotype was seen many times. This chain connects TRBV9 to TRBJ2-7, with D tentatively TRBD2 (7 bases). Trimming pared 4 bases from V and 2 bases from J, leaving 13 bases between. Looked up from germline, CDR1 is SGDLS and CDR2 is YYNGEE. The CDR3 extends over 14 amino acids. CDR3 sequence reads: CASSPRGATYEQYF. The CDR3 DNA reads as TGTGCCAGCAGCCCTCGGGGGGCAACCTACGAGCAGTACTTC.

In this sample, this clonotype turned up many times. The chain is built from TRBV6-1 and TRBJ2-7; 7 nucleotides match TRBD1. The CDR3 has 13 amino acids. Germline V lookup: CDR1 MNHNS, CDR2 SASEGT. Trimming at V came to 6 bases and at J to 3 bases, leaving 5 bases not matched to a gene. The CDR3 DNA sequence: TGTGCCAGCAGGCCGGGACAGAGCTACGAGCAGTACTTC. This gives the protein CASRPGQSYEQYF.